These T cell receptor beta chains were read from a single sample in a study of cytomegalovirus exposure and HLA in healthy donors. Only in-frame clones appear in the TCRdb table, and some are missing; sequencing was by immunoSEQ multiplex PCR. The sample has some 180,000 clones; approximately 86% are singletons. Sequencing used PBMCs. Source of these receptors: a boy aged 2-9 years in good health and CMV-seronegative. CDR3s include the opening cysteine and the closing phenylalanine or tryptophan. The D gene is left open where the match is weak. Clone size is given for some rows only: seen once, a few or many times, or a class if the clone is expanded.

>TRBV5-1|TRBD1|TRBJ2-7|once
CASSGTQGPSYEQYF
TGCGCCAGCAGCGGAACACAGGGGCCCTCCTACGAGCAGTACTTC
>TRBV5-4|TRBD2|TRBJ2-4|-
CASSLSFGEGNIQYF
TGTGCCAGCAGCTTGAGCTTCGGGGAGGGAAACATTCAGTACTTC
>TRBV16|TRBD1|TRBJ1-2|-
CASSPPGQLFDGYTF
TGTGCCAGCAGCCCACCGGGACAGCTATTCGATGGCTACACCTTC
>TRBV10-2|-|TRBJ2-7|-
CATRSTVTYEQYF
TGCGCCACCCGCTCGACAGTTACCTACGAGCAGTACTTC
>TRBV4-1|-|TRBJ2-5|-
CASSQAGETQYF
TGCGCCAGCAGCCAAGCCGGAGAGACCCAGTACTTC
>TRBV5-1|TRBD2|TRBJ2-3|-
CASSLGLAGADTQYF
TGCGCCAGCAGCTTGGGACTAGCGGGTGCAGATACGCAGTATTTT
>TRBV4-1|TRBD2|TRBJ2-2|-
CASSQILAGVHTGELFF
TGCGCCAGCAGCCAGATTCTAGCGGGGGTTCACACCGGGGAGCTGTTTTTT
>TRBV5-1|-|TRBJ2-2|-
CASSLATRGTGELFF
TGCGCCAGCAGCTTGGCCACAAGGGGAACCGGGGAGCTGTTTTTT
>TRBV5-1|TRBD1|TRBJ1-1|-
CASSRNPFPGQGTNTEAFF
TGCGCCAGCAGCCGTAATCCATTCCCGGGACAGGGAACGAACACTGAAGCTTTCTTT
>TRBV28|TRBD2|TRBJ2-7|-
CASRLGLAYEQYF
TGTGCCAGCAGACTGGGACTAGCTTACGAGCAGTACTTC
>TRBV7-2|-|TRBJ2-3|-
CASSLVLLGAADTQYF
TGTGCCAGCAGCTTAGTGTTGCTGGGGGCCGCAGATACGCAGTATTTT
>TRBV5-8|-|TRBJ1-5|few
CASSLEPGGKNQPQHF
TGTGCCAGCAGCTTGGAGCCCGGAGGGAAAAATCAGCCCCAGCATTTT
>TRBV6-5|TRBD1|TRBJ1-1|few
CASRKGRGAEAFF
TGTGCCAGCAGGAAGGGCAGGGGGGCTGAAGCTTTCTTT
>TRBV5-1|-|TRBJ2-1|-
CASSLSSGGNEQFF
TGCGCCAGCAGCTTGTCCTCAGGAGGCAATGAGCAGTTCTTC
>TRBV7-3|-|TRBJ2-7|-
CASSLASGGPYEQYF
TGTGCCAGCAGCCTAGCGAGTGGCGGACCTTACGAGCAGTACTTC
>TRBV7-9|TRBD2|TRBJ2-2|-
CASSLRASGASGTGELFF
TGTGCCAGCAGCTTACGGGCTAGCGGGGCCTCGGGGACCGGGGAGCTGTTTTTT
>TRBV5-1|TRBD2|TRBJ2-1|-
CASSLAGLAGGGEQFF
TGCGCCAGCAGCTTGGCGGGACTAGCGGGGGGCGGAGAGCAGTTCTTC
>TRBV19|TRBD2|TRBJ2-3|-
CASSRTSGFTDTQYF
TGTGCCAGTAGTCGAACTAGCGGGTTCACAGATACGCAGTATTTT
>TRBV9|-|TRBJ2-2|-
CASSVAGGTTGELFF
TGTGCCAGCAGCGTAGCGGGGGGCACCACCGGGGAGCTGTTTTTT
>TRBV9|-|TRBJ1-3|-
CASEGGGGNTIYF
TGTGCCAGCGAGGGAGGGGGTGGAAACACCATATATTTT
>TRBV14|-|TRBJ1-4|-
CASNKRGISNEKLFF
TGTGCCAGCAACAAGAGAGGCATTAGTAATGAAAAACTGTTTTTT
>TRBV4-1|-|TRBJ2-1|-
CASSQDRGSSYNEQFF
TGCGCCAGCAGCCAAGATCGGGGTAGCTCCTACAATGAGCAGTTCTTC
>TRBV6-1|-|TRBJ1-5|-
CASSERGANSNQPQHF
TGTGCCAGCAGTGAACGGGGGGCTAATAGCAATCAGCCCCAGCATTTT
>TRBV28|-|TRBJ1-1|-
CASISTSMGTEAFF
TGTGCCAGCATTAGCACCTCCATGGGCACTGAAGCTTTCTTT
>TRBV10-3|TRBD2|TRBJ2-3|-
CAIRLGGDTDTQYF
TGTGCCATCCGCTTGGGGGGGGACACAGATACGCAGTATTTT
>TRBV6-5|TRBD1|TRBJ1-1|-
CASSLGQGGTEAFF
TGTGCCAGCAGTCTTGGACAGGGTGGTACTGAAGCTTTCTTT
>TRBV9|-|TRBJ2-3|-
CASSVSSTDTQYF
TGTGCCAGCAGCGTAAGCAGCACAGATACGCAGTATTTT
>TRBV27|-|TRBJ1-1|-
CASSLRGAGNTEAFF
TGTGCCAGCAGTTTACGGGGGGCAGGAAACACTGAAGCTTTCTTT
>TRBV28|TRBD1|TRBJ2-7|-
CASSDQTGGYEQYF
TGTGCCAGCAGCGACCAGACAGGGGGCTACGAGCAGTACTTC
>TRBV9|TRBD2|TRBJ2-5|-
CASSVGLAGETQYF
TGTGCCAGCAGCGTTGGACTAGCGGGGGAGACCCAGTACTTC
>TRBV2|TRBD1|TRBJ1-5|-
CASSRTGNGAQHF
TGTGCCAGCAGCCGGACAGGGAACGGGGCCCAGCATTTT
>TRBV5-4|TRBD2|TRBJ2-1|-
CASSALLAGGPHEQFF
TGTGCCAGCAGCGCGCTACTAGCGGGAGGCCCTCATGAGCAGTTCTTC
>TRBV29-1|-|TRBJ2-2|few
CSVEDITAANTGELFF
TGCAGCGTTGAAGATATCACAGCTGCGAACACCGGGGAGCTGTTTTTT
>TRBV4-1|TRBD2|TRBJ2-5|-
CASSPRLAGGLQETQYF
TGCGCCAGCAGCCCCCGACTAGCGGGAGGGCTCCAAGAGACCCAGTACTTC
>TRBV27|TRBD1|TRBJ1-2|once
CASRRQGVYGYTF
TGTGCCAGCAGAAGACAGGGGGTGTATGGCTACACCTTC
>TRBV29-1|-|TRBJ1-2|-
CSVHQRGGNYGYTF
TGCAGCGTTCATCAGCGGGGGGGGAACTATGGCTACACCTTC
>TRBV29-1|-|TRBJ2-1|-
CSVEDGGRTGGNNEQFF
TGCAGCGTTGAAGATGGGGGGCGGACGGGGGGCAACAATGAGCAGTTCTTC
>TRBV20-1|-|TRBJ2-1|few
CSIGQNNEQFF
TGCAGTATCGGACAGAACAATGAGCAGTTCTTC
>TRBV30|TRBD1|TRBJ1-1|-
CAWSVQGRAFF
TGTGCCTGGAGTGTACAGGGGAGGGCTTTCTTT
>TRBV28|-|TRBJ1-1|-
CASSPETVGAFF
TGTGCCAGCAGTCCGGAGACTGTTGGAGCTTTCTTT
>TRBV6-5|-|TRBJ1-1|-
CASSYGGQGNTEAFF
TGTGCCAGCAGTTACGGGGGCCAGGGGAACACTGAAGCTTTCTTT
>TRBV12-5|TRBD2|TRBJ2-1|-
CASGLDYSGGIAGGPSPNEQFF
TGTGCTAGTGGTTTGGATTACTCAGGGGGTATAGCGGGAGGGCCCTCCCCAAATGAGCAGTTCTTC
>TRBV28|TRBD1|TRBJ1-2|-
CASSSPQGASYGYTF
TGTGCCAGCAGCTCCCCACAGGGGGCGTCCTATGGCTACACCTTC
>TRBV29-1|-|TRBJ2-2|-
CSVKFPSGELFF
TGCAGCGTTAAGTTCCCCTCCGGTGAGCTGTTTTTT
>TRBV27|TRBD1|TRBJ1-4|-
CASTRGRGEKLFF
TGTGCCAGCACGAGGGGGCGAGGTGAAAAACTGTTTTTT
>TRBV9|TRBD1|TRBJ2-7|-
CASSVVGTGMDEQYF
TGTGCCAGCAGCGTAGTCGGGACAGGGATGGACGAGCAGTACTTC
>TRBV5-6|-|TRBJ2-7|once
CASSVTDLYSYEQYF
TGTGCCAGCAGCGTGACAGATCTTTACTCCTACGAGCAGTACTTC
>TRBV5-1|-|TRBJ1-2|-
CASSRAGTDYDYTF
TGCGCCAGCAGCCGCGCCGGGACGGACTATGACTACACCTTC